This T cell receptor (beta chain) was captured by sequencing in a study of blood T cells in healthy people across ages. Study-level results: The fall in TCR beta diversity per million T cells was roughly linear with age.

Each donor gave about 9.3 milliliters of peripheral blood. The amount of total RNA extracted per sample was at least 5 micrograms. V lost 4 bases, J lost 7 bases, and 14 bases lay in between. CDR1 is SGHTA and CDR2 is FQGNSA in the germline V gene. This CDR3 has 15 amino acids. The sample holds a few counts of this clonotype. The antigen is not known. It was with a sample-barcoded 5' primer and a J-beta primer mix that a second PCR of roughly 7 to 12 cycles was run. One entry per CDR3 protein, called by TCRdb with MiXCR from the 5' RACE reads. The table includes fewer than 2,000,000 distinct CDR3 sequences, roughly a third detected once.

This chain connects TRBV7-2 to TRBJ1-6, with D possibly being TRBD1 (6 bases). This TCR was sampled from a woman aged 25 to 39 in good health. Sequenced input: blood. The CDR3 region is CASSSLGGENSPLHF. The DNA of the CDR3 is TGTGCCAGCAGCTCCCTCGGGGGCGAGAATTCACCCCTCCACTTT.